This T cell receptor (beta chain) was sequenced during a study of blood T cell repertoires in COVID-19. Across the whole study: Donors in the United States, Italy and Spain gave samples during acute or convalescent COVID-19.

Original analysis: Reference gene primer amplification in the assay estimated nucleated cell counts. Repertoires were generated with immunoSEQ multiplex PCR, while TCRdb's copy carries only in-frame clones and drops some. Clone size and V and J calls were adopted from that table, with D and trimming inferred from the DNA. Here the sample spans approximately 90,000 clones, approximately 83% being singletons. This CDR3 spans 17 amino acids. V trimming: 4 bases; J trimming: 6 bases; junction bases outside the gene matches: 9. CDR1 SGHDT and CDR2 YYEEEE come from the germline V gene. The sequencing input was peripheral blood. The rearrangement uses TRBV5-6 and TRBJ2-3; 15 bases map to TRBD2. The clonotype originates from an elderly woman with active or convalescent COVID-19. The CDR3 protein is CASSRRTSGRAGDTQYF. CDR3 nucleotides: TGTGCCAGCAGCAGGAGGACTAGCGGGAGGGCGGGGGATACGCAGTATTTT.